The rows below give T cell receptor beta chains drawn from one sample of a study of cytomegalovirus exposure and HLA in healthy donors. Only in-frame clones appear in the TCRdb table, and some are missing; sequencing was by immunoSEQ multiplex PCR. The sample gives roughly 130,000 clones, 73% of which show up once; 1.3% is in the top ten. Sample: PBMCs. These TCRs come from a woman in her thirties or forties in good health and CMV-seronegative. Both conserved end residues are part of each CDR3. The D gene is left open where the match is weak. Clone size, where shown, is once, few, many, or a class for clones that have expanded.

. | TRBD1 | TRBJ1-1 | TRBV4-3 | CASSQQTGTGVEAFF | TGCGCCAGCAGCCAACAGACCGGGACAGGGGTGGAAGCTTTCTTT
. | . | TRBJ1-5 | TRBV7-9 | CASSSGDQGSNQPQHF | TGTGCCAGCAGCTCAGGAGATCAGGGATCCAATCAGCCCCAGCATTTT
. | . | TRBJ2-1 | TRBV15 | CATSPQLYNEQFF | TGTGCCACCAGTCCGCAACTTTACAATGAGCAGTTCTTC
few | . | TRBJ1-1 | TRBV6-6 | CASRNIPNTEAFF | TGTGCCAGCCGTAATATCCCTAACACTGAAGCTTTCTTT
few | . | TRBJ1-6 | TRBV21-1 | CASSTRRQGDYNSPLHF | TGTGCCAGCAGCACTCGTAGGCAGGGGGACTATAATTCACCCCTCCACTTT
. | TRBD1 | TRBJ2-1 | TRBV5-1 | CASAKMGQGIYNEQFF | TGCGCCAGCGCAAAAATGGGACAGGGGATCTACAATGAGCAGTTCTTC
. | . | TRBJ1-1 | TRBV10-3 | CAISRQGRNTEAFF | TGTGCCATCAGCCGCCAGGGTAGGAACACTGAAGCTTTCTTT
. | . | TRBJ1-5 | TRBV5-8 | CASRATGMGNQPQHF | TGTGCCAGCAGAGCAACAGGGATGGGCAATCAGCCCCAACATTTT
once | . | TRBJ1-2 | TRBV7-9 | CASSLVSAGGYTF | TGTGCCAGCAGCTTAGTATCGGCGGGCGGCTACACCTTC
. | . | TRBJ1-1 | TRBV11-2 | CASSLAPGEGTEAFF | TGTGCCAGCAGCTTAGCCCCAGGGGAGGGCACTGAAGCTTTCTTT
. | TRBD1 | TRBJ2-1 | TRBV27 | CASSAGTVVSDEQFF | TGTGCCAGCAGTGCAGGGACAGTTGTAAGTGATGAGCAGTTCTTC
. | . | TRBJ2-1 | TRBV5-1 | CASSFDSPDYNEQFF | TGCGCCAGCAGCTTTGACAGCCCCGATTACAATGAGCAGTTCTTC
. | . | TRBJ1-6 | TRBV27 | CASTPGFSYNSPLHF | TGTGCCAGCACACCAGGGTTCTCCTATAATTCACCCCTCCACTTT
. | . | TRBJ1-2 | TRBV6-1 | CAIQNTLGLNYGYTF | TGTGCCATTCAGAATACCCTGGGACTAAACTATGGCTACACCTTC
. | . | TRBJ1-1 | TRBV19 | CASIKGWNTEAFF | TGTGCCAGTATAAAGGGGTGGAACACTGAAGCTTTCTTT
. | TRBD1 | TRBJ2-2 | TRBV7-6 | CASSGREDRGFDGELFF | TGTGCCAGCAGCGGAAGAGAGGACAGGGGTTTCGACGGGGAGCTGTTTTTT
. | TRBD1 | TRBJ1-1 | TRBV10-3 | CAISDHGTENTEAFF | TGTGCCATCAGTGACCACGGGACAGAGAACACTGAAGCTTTCTTT
. | TRBD1 | TRBJ1-6 | TRBV28 | CASSHRDRGLFSPLHF | TGTGCCAGCAGTCACCGGGACAGGGGGTTATTTTCACCCCTCCACTTT
. | TRBD1 | TRBJ1-2 | TRBV4-2 | CASSPPRWTGVSHGYTF | TGTGCCAGCAGCCCCCCACGTTGGACAGGGGTGTCCCATGGCTACACCTTC
few | . | TRBJ1-1 | TRBV2 | CASSVSEGRTEAFF | TGTGCCAGCAGTGTATCGGAGGGGCGGACTGAAGCTTTCTTT
. | . | TRBJ1-6 | TRBV7-8 | CASSLPGLGNSPLHF | TGTGCCAGCAGCTTGCCGGGACTGGGTAATTCACCCCTCCACTTT
few | TRBD2 | TRBJ2-3 | TRBV4-1 | CASSPTGTSGYTDTQYF | TGCGCCAGCAGCCCTACCGGGACTAGCGGATACACAGATACGCAGTATTTT
. | TRBD2 | TRBJ2-1 | TRBV10-1 | CASSEFRGGTYNEQFF | TGCGCCAGCAGTGAGTTTCGCGGGGGGACTTACAATGAGCAGTTCTTC
. | . | TRBJ1-6 | TRBV7-2 | CASLQNNSPLHF | TGTGCCAGCCTACAGAATAATTCACCCCTCCACTTT
. | . | TRBJ2-1 | TRBV29-1 | CSVVFFSYNEQFF | TGCAGCGTTGTATTTTTCTCTTACAATGAGCAGTTCTTC
. | . | TRBJ2-3 | TRBV4-1 | CASSQAGARDTQYF | TGCGCCAGCAGCCAAGCGGGTGCGAGGGATACGCAGTATTTT